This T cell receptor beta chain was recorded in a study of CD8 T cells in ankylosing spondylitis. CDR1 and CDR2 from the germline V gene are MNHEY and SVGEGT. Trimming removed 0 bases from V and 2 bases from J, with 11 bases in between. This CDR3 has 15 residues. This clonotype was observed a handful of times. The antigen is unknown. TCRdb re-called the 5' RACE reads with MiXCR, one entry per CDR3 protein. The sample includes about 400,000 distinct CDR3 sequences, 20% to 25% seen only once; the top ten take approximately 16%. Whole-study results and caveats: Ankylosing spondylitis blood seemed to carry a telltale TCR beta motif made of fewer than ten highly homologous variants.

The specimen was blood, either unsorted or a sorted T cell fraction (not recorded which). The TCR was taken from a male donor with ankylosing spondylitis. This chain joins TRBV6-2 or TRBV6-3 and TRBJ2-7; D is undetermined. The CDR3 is CASSYSSHNTYEQYF. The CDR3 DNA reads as TGTGCCAGCAGTTACTCGAGTCATAACACCTACGAGCAGTACTTC.